This T cell receptor beta chain appears in the sequencing data of a study of cytomegalovirus exposure and HLA in healthy donors. The study's findings and limits: While the bulk of TCR sequences proved rare, some public TCRs turned up in many donors.

Comments on this clone: Its specificity is not known.

PCR employed 60 Vbeta and 13 Jbeta primers. TCRdb's table, derived via immunoSEQ multiplex PCR, lists solely in-frame clones and lacks some. The table lists 250,000 to 350,000 clones, about four fifths of them singletons, with more than 0.3% in the top ten. The CDR3 is 15 residues long. The germline CDR1 and CDR2 sequences are SEHNR and FQNEAQ (reference sequence). Trimming left V 3 bases short and J 3 bases short, with 11 bases between. The TCR was taken from a girl aged 2 to 9 in good health and CMV-seronegative. This sequence joins TRBV7-9 and TRBJ2-2; D is undetermined. Sequences were obtained from PBMCs. CDR3 loop: CASSFPVSYTGELFF. The CDR3 nucleotides read TGTGCCAGCAGCTTCCCGGTGAGCTACACCGGGGAGCTGTTTTTT.